This T cell receptor beta chain was observed in a study of T cells expressing NK-cell markers. Study details: Repertoires of TCR beta were obtained from T cells sorted as CD3+CD56+NKG2C+, CD3+CD56+NKG2C- and CD3+CD56-NKG2C+. Points from the study as a whole: These same clonotypes (in four donors) also led the CD3+CD56-NKG2C+ fraction. Dominant NKG2C+ clonotypes made up about 1.0-7.0% of CD8+ T cells in roughly six donors.

On this clonotype: Its specificity is unknown.

CDR3 length: 16 amino acids. Germline CDR1 SGHRS, CDR2 YFSETQ. TCRdb re-analyzed the 5' RACE reads; it lists each CDR3 protein once, without DNA. This table lists about 380,000 distinct CDR3 sequences. The chain is built from TRBV5-1 and TRBJ2-3; lacking DNA, the TRBD2 call made by TCRdb goes unchecked. This TCR was sampled from a man aged 18-70 years in good health. Sequencing used blood T cells: a sorted CD56 or NKG2C T cell subset, CD4+ or CD8+ T cells, or bulk PBMC T cells (not recorded which). CDR3 residues: CASTWGSGNRLDTQYF.